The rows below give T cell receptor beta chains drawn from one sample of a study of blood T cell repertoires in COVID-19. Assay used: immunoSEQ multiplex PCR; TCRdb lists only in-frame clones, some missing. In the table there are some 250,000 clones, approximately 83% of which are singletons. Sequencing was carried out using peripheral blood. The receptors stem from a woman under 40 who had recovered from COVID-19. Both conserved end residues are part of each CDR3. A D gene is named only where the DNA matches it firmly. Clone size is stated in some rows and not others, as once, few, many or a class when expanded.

CASSRTDRNEKLFF TGTGCCAGCAGCCGGACCGACAGAAATGAAAAACTGTTTTTT - TRBV11-2 - TRBJ1-4
CASSVGLHNEQFF TGTGCCAGCAGCGTAGGACTCCACAATGAGCAGTTCTTC - TRBV9 - TRBJ2-1
CASSPLGTSHHNEQFF TGTGCCAGTAGCCCCCTGGGGACTAGTCACCACAATGAGCAGTTCTTC TRBD2 TRBV19 - TRBJ2-1
CATSRSRSGGPSAFF TGTGCCACCAGCAGATCCAGGTCCGGAGGACCTTCAGCTTTCTTT - TRBV15 - TRBJ1-1
CASSLRGRAQHF TGTGCCAGCAGCTTAAGGGGGCGGGCCCAGCATTTT TRBD1 TRBV13 - TRBJ1-5
CASSLGGNRFF TGTGCCAGCAGCTTAGGAGGGAATCGGTTCTTC - TRBV11-2 - TRBJ2-1
CASSSPSFNEQFF TGTGCCAGCAGTTCCCCTAGTTTCAATGAGCAGTTCTTC - TRBV6-5 - TRBJ2-1
CASVSQGAVFTEAFF TGTGCTAGTGTCTCACAGGGGGCAGTATTCACTGAAGCTTTCTTT TRBD1 TRBV12-5 few TRBJ1-1
CASFQGAGPQETQYF TGTGCCAGCTTTCAAGGAGCGGGGCCTCAAGAGACCCAGTACTTC TRBD2 TRBV5-6 - TRBJ2-5
CASSSSGTGELFF TGCGCCAGCAGCAGCTCGGGTACCGGGGAGCTGTTTTTT - TRBV5-1 - TRBJ2-2
CASSLSVGATQYF TGTGCCAGCAGCCTCTCGGTAGGGGCTACGCAGTATTTT - TRBV7-3 - TRBJ2-3
CASSFSGGSYNEQFF TGCGCCAGCAGCTTTTCGGGGGGGTCCTACAATGAGCAGTTCTTC TRBD2 TRBV5-1 - TRBJ2-1
CSASRSTYGNEQFF TGCAGTGCTAGTAGGTCTACCTACGGGAATGAGCAGTTCTTC - TRBV20-1 - TRBJ2-1
CASSLTGDGYGYTF TGCGCCAGCAGCTTGACAGGGGACGGCTATGGCTACACCTTC TRBD1 TRBV5-1 - TRBJ1-2
CATSDPEKNTGELFF TGTGCCACCAGTGATCCCGAGAAGAACACCGGGGAGCTGTTTTTT - TRBV24-1 - TRBJ2-2
CASSDQVPGGNTIYF TGTGCCAGCTCAGACCAGGTTCCCGGAGGAAACACCATATATTTT - TRBV18 - TRBJ1-3
CASSEVGQVYEQYF TGTGCCAGCAGTGAAGTAGGACAGGTCTACGAGCAGTACTTC TRBD1 TRBV2 - TRBJ2-7
CASSDTSGGAETQYF TGTGCCAGCAGTGATACTAGCGGGGGGGCGGAGACCCAGTACTTC TRBD2 TRBV6-1 - TRBJ2-5
CASSLAGGLGLETQYF TGCGCCAGCAGCTTGGCGGGGGGCCTGGGTTTAGAGACCCAGTACTTC - TRBV5-1 once TRBJ2-5
CAISENPGERGAPNLNTQYF TGTGCCATCAGTGAAAATCCCGGGGAGCGGGGGGCCCCTAACTTAAATACGCAGTATTTT TRBD2 TRBV10-3 - TRBJ2-3
CASSTSGGAWYGELFF TGTGCCAGCAGTACCTCCGGGGGGGCCTGGTACGGGGAGCTGTTTTTT TRBD2 TRBV6-2/TRBV6-3 - TRBJ2-2
CASSTRTELRGEQYF TGTGCCAGCAGTACACGGACCGAGTTACGGGGTGAGCAGTACTTC - TRBV6-2/TRBV6-3 once TRBJ2-7
CAIKDSTNSYEQYF TGTGCCATCAAGGACAGCACGAACTCCTACGAGCAGTACTTC - TRBV10-3 - TRBJ2-7
CAWTGFSPLNTEAFF TGTGCCTGGACAGGGTTTTCGCCGTTGAACACTGAAGCTTTCTTT - TRBV30 - TRBJ1-1